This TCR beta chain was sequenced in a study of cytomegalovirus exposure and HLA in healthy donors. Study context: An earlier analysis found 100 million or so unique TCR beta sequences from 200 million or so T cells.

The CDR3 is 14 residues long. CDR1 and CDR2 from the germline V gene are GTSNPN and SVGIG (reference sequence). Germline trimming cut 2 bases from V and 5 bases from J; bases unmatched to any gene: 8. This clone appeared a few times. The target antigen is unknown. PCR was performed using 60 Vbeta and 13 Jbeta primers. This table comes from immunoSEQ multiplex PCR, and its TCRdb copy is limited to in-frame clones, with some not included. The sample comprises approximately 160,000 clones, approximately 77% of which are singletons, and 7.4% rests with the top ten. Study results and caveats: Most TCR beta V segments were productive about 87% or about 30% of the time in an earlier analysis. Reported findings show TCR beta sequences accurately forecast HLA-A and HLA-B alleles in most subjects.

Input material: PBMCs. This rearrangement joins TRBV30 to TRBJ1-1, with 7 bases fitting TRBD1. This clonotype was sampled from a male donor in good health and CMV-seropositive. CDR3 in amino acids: CAWSRGQSRTEAFF. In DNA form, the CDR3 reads TGTGCCTGGAGTAGGGGACAGTCTAGAACTGAAGCTTTCTTT.